Judged by abundance, the clone carrying this T cell receptor beta chain is medium-sized (0.01 to 0.1%). The sample is drawn from a study of liver allograft versus peripheral blood T cells. Study-level background: Graft-liver T cell receptor repertoires were compared against recipient peripheral blood repertoires.

The V gene lost 0 bases and the J gene lost 5 bases, with 10 bases spanning the gap. Looked up from germline, CDR1 is LNHDA and CDR2 is SQIVND (reference sequence). CDR3 size: 14 residues. TCRdb ran MiXCR on the reads and lists one entry per CDR3 protein. This table holds about 2,500 distinct CDR3 sequences, around 16% found once. The chain joins TRBV19 to TRBJ1-2; D is unclear. The source of this sequence is a human patient who had a liver transplant. Some T cells may have come from the graft donor. CDR3 bases: TGTGCCAGTAGTATAGACCTGGAACCTTATGGCTACACCTTC. This sequence encodes CASSIDLEPYGYTF.